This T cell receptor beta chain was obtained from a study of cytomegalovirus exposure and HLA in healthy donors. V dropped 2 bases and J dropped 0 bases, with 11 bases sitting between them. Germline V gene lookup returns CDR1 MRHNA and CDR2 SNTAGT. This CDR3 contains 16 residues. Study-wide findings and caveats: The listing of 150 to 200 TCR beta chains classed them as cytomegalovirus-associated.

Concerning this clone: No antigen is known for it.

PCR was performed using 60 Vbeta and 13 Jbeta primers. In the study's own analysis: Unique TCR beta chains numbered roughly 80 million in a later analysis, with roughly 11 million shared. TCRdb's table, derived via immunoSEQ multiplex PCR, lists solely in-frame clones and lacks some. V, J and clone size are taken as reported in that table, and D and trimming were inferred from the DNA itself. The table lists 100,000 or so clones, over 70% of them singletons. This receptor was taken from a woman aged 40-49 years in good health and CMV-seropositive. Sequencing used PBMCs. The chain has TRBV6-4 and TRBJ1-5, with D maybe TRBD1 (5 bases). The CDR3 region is CASSDRVQGSNQPQHF. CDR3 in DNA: TGTGCCAGCAGTGACCGAGTTCAGGGTAGCAATCAGCCCCAGCATTTT.